This T cell receptor (beta chain) was captured by sequencing in a study of beta chain features in type 1 diabetes. On this clone: Its target is not known.

General study points: Moderate yet significant TCRB CDR3 shortening was seen in Type 1 diabetes patients in all four CD4+ subsets. For TCRB rearrangement, an influence of HLA type remained unresolved here.

The collection from each donor was one heparinised blood draw averaging around 120 mL. CD4+ naive, central memory, regulatory and stem cell-like memory subsets were isolated by sorting on CD45RO/CCR7/CD25/CD127/CD95/CD27. The whole isolated RNA underwent reverse transcription, so sequencing captured expressed TCRB transcripts. TCRdb's table, derived via immunoSEQ multiplex PCR, lists solely in-frame clones and lacks some. The sample carries under 450,000 clones, approximately 15% recorded once. The sequence was obtained from a woman aged 18-29 years in good health. The sequenced material came from naive CD4+ T cells from blood.

The CDR3 region is CAWDFDPLGYTF. CDR3 DNA sequence: TGTGCCTGGGACTTCGACCCCCTTGGCTACACCTTC. The chain links TRBV30 to TRBJ1-2, with D unresolved. Germline CDR1 is GTSNPN and CDR2 is SVGIG (reference sequence). The V end was cut by 5 bases, the J end by 7 bases, with 14 bases between. CDR3 size: 12 residues. The whole variable domain, remainder taken from reference TRBV30 and TRBJ1-2, is SQTIHQWPATLVQPVGSPLSLECTVEGTSNPNLYWYRQAAGRGLQLLFYSVGIGQISSEVPQNLSASRPQDRQFILSSKKLLLSDSGFYLCAWDFDPLGYTFGSGTRLTVV.